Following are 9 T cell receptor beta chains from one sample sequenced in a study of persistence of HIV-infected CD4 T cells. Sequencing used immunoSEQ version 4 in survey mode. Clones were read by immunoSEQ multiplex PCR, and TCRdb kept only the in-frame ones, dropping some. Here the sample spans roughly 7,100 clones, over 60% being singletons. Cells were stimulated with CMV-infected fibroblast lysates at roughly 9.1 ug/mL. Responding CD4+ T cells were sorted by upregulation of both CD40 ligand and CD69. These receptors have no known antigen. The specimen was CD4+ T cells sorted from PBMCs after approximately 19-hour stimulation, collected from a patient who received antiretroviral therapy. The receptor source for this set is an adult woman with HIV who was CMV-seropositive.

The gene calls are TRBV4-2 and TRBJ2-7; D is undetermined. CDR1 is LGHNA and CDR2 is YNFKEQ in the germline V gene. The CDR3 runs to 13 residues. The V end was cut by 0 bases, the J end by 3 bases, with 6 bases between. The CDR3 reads CASSQEQIYEQYF. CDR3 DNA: TGTGCCAGCAGCCAAGAGCAAATCTACGAGCAGTACTTC.

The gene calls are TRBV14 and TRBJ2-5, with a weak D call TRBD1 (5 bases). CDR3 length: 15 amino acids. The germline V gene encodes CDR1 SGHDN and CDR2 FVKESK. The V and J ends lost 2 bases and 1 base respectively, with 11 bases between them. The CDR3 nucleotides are TGTGCCAGCAGCCAATCCCTTGGGGCCCAAGAGACCCAGTACTTC. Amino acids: CASSQSLGAQETQYF.

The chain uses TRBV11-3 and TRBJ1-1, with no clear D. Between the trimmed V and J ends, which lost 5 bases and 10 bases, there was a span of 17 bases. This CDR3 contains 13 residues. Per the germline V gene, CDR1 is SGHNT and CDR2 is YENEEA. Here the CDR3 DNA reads TGTGCCAGCAGCCCAGGATCAGGAACGGGAGCTTTCTTT. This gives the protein CASSPGSGTGAFF.

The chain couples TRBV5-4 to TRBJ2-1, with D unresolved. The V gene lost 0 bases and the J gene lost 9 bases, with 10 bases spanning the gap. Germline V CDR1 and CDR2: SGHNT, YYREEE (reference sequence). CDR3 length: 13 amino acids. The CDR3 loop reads CASSLESGGEQFF. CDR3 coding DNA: TGTGCCAGCAGCTTGGAGTCCGGTGGTGAGCAGTTCTTC.

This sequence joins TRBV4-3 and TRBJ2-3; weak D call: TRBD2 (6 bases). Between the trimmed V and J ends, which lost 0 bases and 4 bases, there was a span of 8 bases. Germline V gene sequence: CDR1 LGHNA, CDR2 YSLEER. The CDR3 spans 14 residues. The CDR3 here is CASSQEWGADTQYF. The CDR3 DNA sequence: TGCGCCAGCAGCCAAGAATGGGGGGCAGATACGCAGTATTTT.

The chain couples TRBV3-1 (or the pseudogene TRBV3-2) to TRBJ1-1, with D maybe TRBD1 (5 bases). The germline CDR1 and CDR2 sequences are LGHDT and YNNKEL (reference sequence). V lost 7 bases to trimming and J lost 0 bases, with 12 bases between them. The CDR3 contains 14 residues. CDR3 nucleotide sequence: TGTGCCAGCAAAGGGGTGGAGTTGAACACTGAAGCTTTCTTT. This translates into CASKGVELNTEAFF.

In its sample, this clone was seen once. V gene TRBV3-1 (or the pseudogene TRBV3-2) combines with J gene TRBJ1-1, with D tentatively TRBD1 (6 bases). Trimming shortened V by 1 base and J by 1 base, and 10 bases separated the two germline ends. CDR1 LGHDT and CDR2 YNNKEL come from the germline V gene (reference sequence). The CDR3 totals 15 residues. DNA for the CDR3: TGTGCCAGCAGCCAAGGGGGGCGGGGGAACACTGAAGCTTTCTTT. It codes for CASSQGGRGNTEAFF.

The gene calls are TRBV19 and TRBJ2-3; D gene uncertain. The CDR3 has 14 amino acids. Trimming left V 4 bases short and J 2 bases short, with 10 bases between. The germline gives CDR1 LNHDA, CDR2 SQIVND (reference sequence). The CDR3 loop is CASSKVGPTDTQYF. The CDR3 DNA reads TGTGCCAGTAGTAAGGTCGGCCCCACAGATACGCAGTATTTT.

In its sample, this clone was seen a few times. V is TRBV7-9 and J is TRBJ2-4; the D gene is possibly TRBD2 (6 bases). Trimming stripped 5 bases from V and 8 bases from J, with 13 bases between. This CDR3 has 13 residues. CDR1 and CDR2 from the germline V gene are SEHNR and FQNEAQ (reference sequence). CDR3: CASSQGGQDIQYF. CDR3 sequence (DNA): TGTGCCAGCAGCCAAGGAGGGCAGGACATTCAGTACTTC.